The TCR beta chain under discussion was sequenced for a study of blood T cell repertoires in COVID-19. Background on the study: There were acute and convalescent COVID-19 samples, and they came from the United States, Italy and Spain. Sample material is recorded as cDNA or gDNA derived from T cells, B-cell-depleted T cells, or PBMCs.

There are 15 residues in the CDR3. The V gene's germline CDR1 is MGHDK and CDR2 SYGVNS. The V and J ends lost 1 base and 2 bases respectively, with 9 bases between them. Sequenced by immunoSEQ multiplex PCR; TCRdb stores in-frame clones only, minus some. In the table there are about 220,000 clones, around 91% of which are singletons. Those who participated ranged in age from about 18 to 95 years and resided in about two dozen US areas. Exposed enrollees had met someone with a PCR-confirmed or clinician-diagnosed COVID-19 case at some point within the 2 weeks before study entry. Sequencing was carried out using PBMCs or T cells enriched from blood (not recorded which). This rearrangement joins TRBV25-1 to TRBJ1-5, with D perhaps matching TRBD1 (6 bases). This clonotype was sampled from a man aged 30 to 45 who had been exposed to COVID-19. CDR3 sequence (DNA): TGTGCCAGCAGTGAATGGGGGCGAGGCAATCAGCCCCAGCATTTT. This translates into CASSEWGRGNQPQHF.